These 6 T cell receptor beta chains came from one sample sequenced in a study of shared clonotypes between healthy human individuals. Here immunoSEQ multiplex PCR was the method, and the copy in TCRdb shows in-frame clones only, minus some. The sample lists about 680,000 clones, about 91% occurring once. Naive CD8 cells lacked CD45RO, underwent positive selection for CCR7 and left out terminally differentiated effector memory CD45RA+ cells. The material sequenced was naive CD8+ T cells sorted from blood. These receptor sequences come from a man aged 25-45 years in good health.

The chain couples TRBV29-1 to TRBJ2-7; D tentatively fits TRBD1 or TRBD2 (5 bases each). V dropped 1 base and J dropped 0 bases, with 10 bases sitting between them. This CDR3 has 14 amino acids. Germline V lookup: CDR1 SQVTM, CDR2 ANQGSEA. The CDR3 sequence is CSVEVGGSSYEQYF. In DNA form, the CDR3 reads TGCAGCGTTGAAGTTGGGGGAAGCTCCTACGAGCAGTACTTC.

This chain's CDR3 is CASSQWGGEQFF. Written as DNA, the CDR3 is TGTGCCAGCAGCCAATGGGGGGGTGAGCAGTTCTTC. The rearrangement joins TRBV11-2 to TRBJ2-1; 7 bases are a match to TRBD2. Per the germline V gene, CDR1 is SGHAT and CDR2 is FQNNGV. Trimming removed 5 bases from V and 9 bases from J; junction bases left unmatched: 4. This CDR3 has 12 residues.

The chain combines TRBV2 with TRBJ1-4; 7 positions agree with TRBD1. Germline V lookup: CDR1 SNHLY, CDR2 FYNNEI. The CDR3 consists of 15 residues. J was trimmed by 8 bases and V by 10 bases; bases with no gene match: 16. CDR3: CATRTGGGVGEKLFF. CDR3 DNA: TGTGCCACCCGGACAGGTGGAGGGGTAGGGGAAAAACTGTTTTTT.

This clone has just one count. The V and J genes are TRBV4-3 and TRBJ2-7; TRBD1 matches 11 bases. The CDR3 covers 15 residues. Germline V gene sequence: CDR1 LGHNA, CDR2 YSLEER. Trimming removed 0 bases from V and 4 bases from J; junction bases left unmatched: 2. The CDR3 sequence: CASSQEWDRGYEQYF. The CDR3 DNA sequence: TGCGCCAGCAGCCAAGAGTGGGACAGGGGGTACGAGCAGTACTTC.

This sequence joins TRBV30 and TRBJ2-7, with a tentative D call TRBD2 (7 bases). The CDR3 spans 16 residues. V gave up 4 bases and J gave up 6 bases, with 25 bases separating them. The germline V gene has CDR1 GTSNPN and CDR2 SVGIG (reference sequence). Here the CDR3 reads CAWTPPGAGAGVEQYF. The CDR3 DNA follows: TGTGCCTGGACCCCCCCGGGGGCGGGAGCAGGCGTCGAGCAGTACTTC.

The chain couples TRBV7-9 to TRBJ2-7; no firm D call. The CDR3 sequence is 13 residues long. Germline-derived CDR1 and CDR2 are SEHNR and FQNEAQ (reference sequence). The V end lost 5 bases, the J end lost 4 bases, and 12 bases lay between the germline ends. Here the CDR3 reads CASSPLRVYEQYF. Here the CDR3 DNA reads TGTGCCAGCAGCCCCCTTCGTGTGTACGAGCAGTACTTC.